The next 27 T cell receptor beta chains were all read from a single sample in a study of regulatory T cells in long-lasting Graves disease. The authors built TCR beta libraries using iRepertoire HTBI primers and Arm-PCR of CDR3 regions. TCRdb fed the multiplex PCR reads into MiXCR, producing one record per CDR3 protein. Of hundreds of thousands of distinct CDR3 sequences listed, about 16% were seen once; the top ten hold about 18%. Noted time point: newly diagnosed GD, antithyroid drugs for less than 3 months. The TCR library was made from RNA that had been extracted from PBMCs in TRIzol. This same sample was also taken into another study, of T cells in Graves' hyperthyroidism and ophthalmopathy.

The sample in question was peripheral blood mononuclear cells (PBMCs), obtained at new diagnosis, from a patient treated with antithyroid drugs. These receptors were obtained from a woman younger than 45 with Graves disease.

The V gene is TRBV11-2, the J gene TRBJ2-2, with TRBD2 matching 7 bases. The germline CDR1 and CDR2 sequences are SGHAT and FQNNGV. This CDR3 has 17 amino acids. V shed 3 bases, J shed 5 bases, and the junction held 12 bases outside the gene matches. CDR3 sequence reads: CASSLSELVGGTGELFF. As DNA, the CDR3 is TGTGCCAGCAGCTTGTCGGAATTGGTGGGGGGGACCGGGGAGCTGTTTTTT.

In regard to this clonotype: Being one base from a much bigger clone, this may be a read error. The chain combines TRBV12-3 or TRBV12-4 with TRBJ1-4; TRBD1 might be the D (6 bases). The CDR3 runs to 13 residues. The CDR3 coding sequence is TGTGCCAGCAGGGAACAGGGTGGTGAAAAACCGTTTTTT. Its translation is CASREQGGEKPFF.

This chain joins TRBV28 and TRBJ2-3; 8 bases are shared with TRBD2. The CDR3 is 18 residues long. Germline CDR1 is MDHEN and CDR2 is SYDVKM. Trimming took 3 bases from V and 4 from J; bases not matched to a gene: 15. The CDR3 is CASSFPAGGAGGPDTQYF. The CDR3 bases are TGTGCCAGCAGTTTCCCCGCGGGCGGGGCGGGAGGCCCAGATACGCAGTATTTT.

V gene TRBV11-3 combines with J gene TRBJ2-1; tentative D call: TRBD1 (6 bases). The V gene's germline CDR1 is SGHNT and CDR2 YENEEA. V was clipped by 2 bases and J by 11 bases, with 13 bases between them. This CDR3 is 13 amino acids long. The CDR3 DNA sequence: TGTGCCAGCAGCTTATTCTGGGGGCACCAGCAGTTCTTC. It yields the protein CASSLFWGHQQFF.

This clonotype has a count of ten or more. The CDR3, as DNA: TGTGCCAGCAGCCAATCCGGGACAGCAATAGGAGAAGCTTTCTTT. It encodes CASSQSGTAIGEAFF. The chain joins TRBV3-1 to TRBJ2-3; 7 bases fit TRBD1. The J call may not be correct, given that the DNA end is closer to TRBJ1-1. Per the germline V gene, CDR1 is LGHDT and CDR2 is YNNKEL (reference sequence). The CDR3 sequence is 15 residues long.

This chain joins TRBV18 and TRBJ1-5, with D possibly TRBD1 on 6 matching bases. This CDR3 is 14 amino acids long. In germline, CDR1 is KGHSH, CDR2 LQKENI. Trimming cost V 2 bases and J 5 bases, with 10 bases left between them. CDR3 coding DNA: TGTGCCAGCTCACCAGGACAGTCTTATCAGCCCCAGCATTTT. Translating gives CASSPGQSYQPQHF.

In this sample, this clonotype turned up many times. This chain joins TRBV29-1 and TRBJ2-3; TRBD1 matches at 8 bases. The CDR3 has 12 amino acids. V shed 7 bases, J shed 5 bases, and the junction held 5 bases outside the gene matches. Germline CDR1 SQVTM, CDR2 ANQGSEA. The CDR3 sequence: CSAGQGLDTQYF. The CDR3 coding sequence is TGCAGCGCAGGACAGGGTTTAGATACGCAGTATTTT.

This clonotype has a count of ten or more. The genes are TRBV28 and TRBJ2-7, with 7 bases matching TRBD2. The J segment lost 0 bases and the V segment lost 5 bases, leaving 28 bases of the junction unmatched. Looked up from germline, CDR1 is MDHEN and CDR2 is SYDVKM. CDR3 size: 22 residues. Written as DNA, the CDR3 is TGTGCCAGCAGTGGAACAATCTCCCGGGACTACTCCCTGACCCGCAACTCCTACGAGCAGTACTTC. This encodes CASSGTISRDYSLTRNSYEQYF.

This chain connects TRBV12-3 or TRBV12-4 to TRBJ2-7, with D possibly TRBD1 on 5 matching bases. CDR3 size: 13 residues. The V end was cut by 4 bases, the J end by 4 bases, with 11 bases between. CDR3 bases: TGTGCCAGCAGTTCCTATGACAGATACGAGCAGTACTTC. The encoded protein is CASSSYDRYEQYF.

This clonotype showed up many times. This chain joins TRBV12-5 and TRBJ1-1, with a weak D call TRBD1 (6 bases). V lost 5 bases to trimming and J lost 6 bases, with 10 bases between them. The CDR3 contains 12 residues. Germline-derived CDR1 and CDR2 are LGHNT and FRNRAP. The CDR3 spells CASGPGVAEAFF. DNA of the CDR3: TGTGCTAGTGGTCCAGGGGTGGCTGAAGCTTTCTTT.

This clonotype was observed once. This CDR3 is CASRKTASYEQYF. CDR3 DNA: TGTGCCAGCAGAAAGACAGCCTCCTACGAGCAGTACTTC. V gene TRBV28 combines with J gene TRBJ2-7; D possibly corresponds to TRBD1 (5 bases). The CDR3 runs to 13 residues. Germline V gene data show CDR1 as MDHEN and CDR2 as SYDVKM. The V end was cut by 6 bases, the J end by 0 bases, with 9 bases between.

The chain recombines TRBV12-3 or TRBV12-4 with TRBJ1-4; tentatively, D is TRBD1 (6 bases). Trimming stripped 4 bases from V and 8 bases from J, with 14 bases between. The CDR3 extends over 14 amino acids. CDR3 residues: CASSSPGGREKLFF. The CDR3 DNA sequence: TGTGCCAGCAGTTCTCCGGGGGGCCGCGAAAAACTGTTTTTT.

This clonotype was picked up many times. The chain carries TRBV18 and TRBJ1-1; TRBD1 might be the D (5 bases). Germline CDR1 is KGHSH and CDR2 is LQKENI. The CDR3 is made up of 12 amino acids. V was cut by 2 bases and J by 6 bases, with 7 bases left in between. The CDR3 is CASSPTGPEAFF. CDR3 sequence (DNA): TGTGCCAGCTCACCAACGGGGCCTGAAGCTTTCTTT.

In its sample, this clonotype was seen many times. The V and J genes are TRBV7-8 and TRBJ2-1, with 10 positions matching TRBD2. Germline V gene sequence: CDR1 SGHVS, CDR2 FQNEAQ. The CDR3 has 16 residues. Losses at the gene ends were 5 bases for V and 7 bases for J; bases not matched to a gene: 11. Here the CDR3 reads CASSPTAGGPGNEQFF. The DNA for the CDR3 is TGTGCCAGCAGCCCAACAGCGGGAGGGCCGGGGAATGAGCAGTTCTTC.

This clonotype was recorded at least ten times. The chain is built from TRBV6-1 and TRBJ1-1; 8 nucleotides align to TRBD1. Trimming cost V 6 bases and J 5 bases; bases outside gene matches: 5. Germline CDR1 and CDR2: MNHNS and SASEGT. The CDR3 sequence is 13 residues long. CDR3 bases: TGTGCCAGCAGGGGGGGACAGGTAACTGAAGCTTTCTTT. Residues: CASRGGQVTEAFF.

The chain couples TRBV11-2 to TRBJ2-7, with unresolved D. Per germline, CDR1 SGHAT and CDR2 FQNNGV. Trimming took 0 bases from V and 2 from J, leaving 20 bases between them. CDR3 length equals 18 residues. The CDR3 DNA reads as TGTGCCAGCAGCTTAGAGCTAAGTTCGAGAATAGCCACCTACGAGCAGTACTTC. It translates to CASSLELSSRIATYEQYF.

This clonotype was recorded a few times. V usage is TRBV18 and J usage is TRBJ2-5; D may be TRBD2 (5 bases). V was shortened by 3 bases and J by 5 bases, with 13 bases between the two germline ends. Germline assignment: CDR1 KGHSH and CDR2 LQKENI. CDR3 size: 14 residues. The CDR3 DNA sequence: TGTGCCAGCTCACCCCCTGAGGGTATGGAGACCCAGTACTTC. Translating gives CASSPPEGMETQYF. Complete variable domain (other parts from reference TRBV18 and TRBJ2-5): NAGVMQNPRHLVRRRGQEARLRCSPMKGHSHVYWYRQLPEEGLKFMVYLQKENIIDESGMPKERFSAEFPKEGPSILRIQQVVRGDSAAYFCASSPPEGMETQYFGPGTRLLVL.

The chain couples TRBV5-1 to TRBJ2-7; 10 bases align to TRBD1. The CDR3 contains 14 residues. V shed 5 bases, J shed 3 bases, and the junction held 5 bases outside the gene matches. Germline loops: CDR1 SGHRS, CDR2 YFSETQ. The CDR3 is CASRPGQGIYEQYF. The CDR3 DNA sequence: TGCGCCAGCAGGCCGGGACAGGGGATCTACGAGCAGTACTTC.

This clonotype was found many times. The chain employs TRBV14 and TRBJ1-2; 7 bases line up with TRBD1. The CDR3 loop spans 13 amino acids. Unmatched junction bases numbered 10, after V lost 7 bases and J lost 8 bases. Looked up from germline, CDR1 is SGHDN and CDR2 is FVKESK. The CDR3, as DNA: TGTGCCAGCAAGGGGACAGCGGGGAGCGGCTACACCTTC. It encodes CASKGTAGSGYTF.

The sample holds a few counts of this clonotype. One end of the junction varies from germline; a read error may be responsible. The rearrangement links TRBV20-1 to TRBJ2-3, with 10 bases fitting TRBD2. Germline V lookup: CDR1 DFQATT, CDR2 SNEGSKA (reference sequence). The CDR3 covers 15 residues. As DNA, the CDR3 is TGCAGTGCCAGAGGACTAGCGGCAGGACCGACTACGCAGTATTTT. Protein: CSARGLAAGPTTQYF.

This clonotype appeared many times. The chain carries TRBV7-9 and TRBJ2-6; tentative D call: TRBD1 (7 bases). In germline, CDR1 is SEHNR, CDR2 FQNEAQ (reference sequence). This CDR3 region has 16 residues. The V and J ends lost 5 bases and 1 base respectively, with 12 bases between them. The CDR3, as DNA: TGTGCCAGCAGCAAGGCAGGGGGGTCTGGGGCCAACGTCCTGACTTTC. This codes for CASSKAGGSGANVLTF.

This clonotype was counted ten times or more. The chain is built from TRBV6-5 and TRBJ1-6, with 8 bases identical to TRBD1. In germline, CDR1 is MNHEY, CDR2 SVGAGI. The CDR3 runs to 16 residues. Trimming took 0 bases from V and 9 from J; bases not matched to a gene: 7. This CDR3 reads CASSYSSGTGGSPLHF. CDR3 nucleotides: TGTGCCAGCAGTTACTCCTCTGGGACAGGTGGTTCACCCCTCCACTTT.

The chain recombines TRBV9 with TRBJ1-1, with TRBD1 as a possible D gene (5 bases). CDR3 length: 17 residues. V lost 2 bases and J lost 1, with 18 bases in between. Germline CDR1 is SGDLS and CDR2 is YYNGEE. The CDR3 sequence: CASSVEQTWGKNTEAFF. In DNA, the CDR3 is TGTGCCAGCAGCGTTGAACAGACGTGGGGGAAGAACACTGAAGCTTTCTTT. The full variable domain, in which reference TRBV9 and TRBJ1-1 provide the parts outside the CDR3, is DSGVTQTPKHLITATGQRVTLRCSPRSGDLSVYWYQQSLDQGLQFLIQYYNGEERAKGNILERFSAQQFPDLHSELNLSSLELGDSALYFCASSVEQTWGKNTEAFFGQGTRLTVV.

CDR3 DNA sequence: TGTGCCTGGAGAGGACAGGGAATGAACACTGAAGCTTTCTTT. Its translation: CAWRGQGMNTEAFF. The V call is TRBV30, the J call TRBJ1-1; 8 nucleotides agree with TRBD1. The CDR3 runs to 14 residues. Germline values: CDR1 GTSNPN, CDR2 SVGIG (reference sequence). Trimming cost V 3 bases and J 0 bases; bases outside gene matches: 3.

This clonotype occurred many times. V gene TRBV7-2 combines with J gene TRBJ1-5; TRBD1 is a possible D gene (5 bases). V lost 5 bases and J 6 bases, leaving 14 bases between the germline ends. The germline V gene encodes CDR1 SGHTA and CDR2 FQGNSA. The CDR3 contains 14 residues. CDR3 protein: CASSPTGGSQPQHF. The CDR3 DNA reads as TGTGCCAGCAGCCCCACTGGGGGAAGTCAGCCCCAGCATTTT.

The chain is built from TRBV19 and TRBJ1-1; 7 nucleotides agree with TRBD1. V lost 4 bases, J lost 6 bases, and 5 bases stayed unmatched. This CDR3 has 13 residues. CDR1 is LNHDA, CDR2 SQIVND, per germline (reference sequence). CDR3 sequence reads: CASSSDRVSEAFF. In nucleotides, the CDR3 is TGTGCCAGTAGTAGCGACAGGGTTTCTGAAGCTTTCTTT.

This clonotype was counted a few times. This sequence joins TRBV5-1 and TRBJ1-2, with D possibly matching TRBD1 (6 bases). Germline assignment: CDR1 SGHRS and CDR2 YFSETQ. The V and J ends lost 4 bases and 3 bases respectively, with 13 bases between them. This CDR3 comprises 14 residues. CDR3 nucleotide sequence: TGCGCCAGCAGCCCAGTTGAGGGGGACTATGGCTACACCTTC. Residues: CASSPVEGDYGYTF.